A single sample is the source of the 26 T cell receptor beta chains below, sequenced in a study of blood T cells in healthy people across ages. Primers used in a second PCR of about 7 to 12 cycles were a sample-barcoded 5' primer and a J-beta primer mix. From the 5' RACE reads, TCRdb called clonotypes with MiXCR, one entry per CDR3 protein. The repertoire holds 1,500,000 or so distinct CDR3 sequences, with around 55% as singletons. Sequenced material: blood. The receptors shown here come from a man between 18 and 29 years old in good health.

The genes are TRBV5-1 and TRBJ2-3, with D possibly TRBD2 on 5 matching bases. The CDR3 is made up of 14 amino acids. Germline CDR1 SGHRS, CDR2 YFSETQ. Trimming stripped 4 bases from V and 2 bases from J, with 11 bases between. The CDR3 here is CASSVREATDTQYF. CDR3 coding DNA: TGCGCCAGCAGCGTTCGGGAAGCCACAGATACGCAGTATTTT.

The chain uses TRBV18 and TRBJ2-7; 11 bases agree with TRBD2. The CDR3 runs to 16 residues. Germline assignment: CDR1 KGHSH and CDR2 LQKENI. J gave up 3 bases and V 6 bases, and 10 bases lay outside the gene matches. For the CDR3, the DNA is TGTGCCAGCTCGCCATCGGGACTAGCGGTTCACTACGAGCAGTACTTC. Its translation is CASSPSGLAVHYEQYF. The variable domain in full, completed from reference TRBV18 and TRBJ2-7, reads NAGVMQNPRHLVRRRGQEARLRCSPMKGHSHVYWYRQLPEEGLKFMVYLQKENIIDESGMPKERFSAEFPKEGPSILRIQQVVRGDSAAYFCASSPSGLAVHYEQYFGPGTRLTVT.

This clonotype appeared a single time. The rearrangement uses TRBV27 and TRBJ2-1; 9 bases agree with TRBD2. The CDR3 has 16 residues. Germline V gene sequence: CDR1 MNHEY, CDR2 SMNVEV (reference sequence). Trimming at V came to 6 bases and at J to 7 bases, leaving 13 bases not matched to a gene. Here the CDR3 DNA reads TGTGCCAGCAGCTCCAAACCGGGACTAGCCCTAAATGAGCAGTTCTTC. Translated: CASSSKPGLALNEQFF.

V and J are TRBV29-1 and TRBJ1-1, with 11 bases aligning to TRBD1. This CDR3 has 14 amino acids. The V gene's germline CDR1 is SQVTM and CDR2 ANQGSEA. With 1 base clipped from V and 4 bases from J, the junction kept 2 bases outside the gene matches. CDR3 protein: CSVEAGTGGTEAFF. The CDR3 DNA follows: TGCAGCGTTGAAGCCGGGACAGGGGGCACTGAAGCTTTCTTT.

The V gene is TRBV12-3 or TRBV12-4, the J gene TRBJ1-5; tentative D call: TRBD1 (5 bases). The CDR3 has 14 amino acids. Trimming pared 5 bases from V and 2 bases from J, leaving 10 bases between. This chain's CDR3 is CASSGEGRNQPQHF. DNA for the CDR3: TGTGCCAGCAGTGGGGAGGGGCGCAATCAGCCCCAGCATTTT.

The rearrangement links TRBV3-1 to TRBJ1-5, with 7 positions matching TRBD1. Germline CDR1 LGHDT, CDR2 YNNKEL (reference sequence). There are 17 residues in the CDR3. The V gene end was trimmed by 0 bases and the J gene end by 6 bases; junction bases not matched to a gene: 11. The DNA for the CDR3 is TGTGCCAGCAGCCAAGAACCCATACAGGGGTCCGGTCAGCCCCAGCATTTT. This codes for CASSQEPIQGSGQPQHF.

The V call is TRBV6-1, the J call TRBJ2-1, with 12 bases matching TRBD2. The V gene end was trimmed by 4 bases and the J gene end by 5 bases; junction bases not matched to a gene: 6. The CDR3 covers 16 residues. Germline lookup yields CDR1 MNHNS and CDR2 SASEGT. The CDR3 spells CASSVATSGRNNEQFF. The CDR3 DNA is TGTGCCAGCAGTGTTGCGACTAGCGGGAGAAACAATGAGCAGTTCTTC.

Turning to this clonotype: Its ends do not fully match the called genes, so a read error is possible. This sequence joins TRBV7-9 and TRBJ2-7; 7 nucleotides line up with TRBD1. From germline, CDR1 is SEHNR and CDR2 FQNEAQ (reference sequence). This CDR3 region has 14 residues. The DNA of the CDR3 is TGTGTCAGCAGCCCAAAGGGGGCGCACTACGAGCAGTACTTC. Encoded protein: CVSSPKGAHYEQYF.

The CDR3 DNA sequence: TGTGCCAGCAGTTCCGGGACTAGCGACTACAATGAGCAGTATTTT. This encodes CASSSGTSDYNEQYF. The chain recombines TRBV6-2 or TRBV6-3 with TRBJ2-3; 10 bases map to TRBD2. CDR3 length equals 15 residues. V gave up 4 bases and J gave up 11 bases; unmatched junction bases: 12. Germline assignment: CDR1 MNHEY and CDR2 SVGEGT.

CDR3 residues: CSASDTSGGPERQYF. The CDR3 DNA follows: TGCAGTGCTAGCGACACTAGCGGGGGACCAGAGAGGCAGTATTTT. This rearrangement joins TRBV20-1 to TRBJ2-3; TRBD2 agrees at 11 bases. This CDR3 contains 15 residues. The germline V gene has CDR1 DFQATT and CDR2 SNEGSKA (reference sequence). After removal of 3 bases from V and 11 bases from J, the junction contained 13 bases not matched to a gene.

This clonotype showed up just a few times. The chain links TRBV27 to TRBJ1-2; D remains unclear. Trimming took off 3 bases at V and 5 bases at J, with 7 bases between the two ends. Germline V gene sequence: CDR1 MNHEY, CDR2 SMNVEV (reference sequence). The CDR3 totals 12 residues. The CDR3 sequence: CASSFAGYGYTF. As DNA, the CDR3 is TGTGCCAGCAGTTTTGCCGGTTATGGCTACACCTTC.

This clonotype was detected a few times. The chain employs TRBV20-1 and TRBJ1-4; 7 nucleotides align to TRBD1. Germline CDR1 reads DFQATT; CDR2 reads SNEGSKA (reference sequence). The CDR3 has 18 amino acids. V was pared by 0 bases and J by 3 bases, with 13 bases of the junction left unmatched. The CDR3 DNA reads TGCAGTGCTAGAGACCGGGACAGCCTCAATTTAGCTAATGAAAAACTGTTTTTT. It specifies CSARDRDSLNLANEKLFF.

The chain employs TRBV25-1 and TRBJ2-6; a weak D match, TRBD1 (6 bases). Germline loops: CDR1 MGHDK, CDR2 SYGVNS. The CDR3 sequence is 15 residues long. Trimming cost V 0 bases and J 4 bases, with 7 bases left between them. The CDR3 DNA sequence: TGTGCCAGCAGTGAATATAGGGGGGGGGCCAACGTCCTGACTTTC. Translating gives CASSEYRGGANVLTF.

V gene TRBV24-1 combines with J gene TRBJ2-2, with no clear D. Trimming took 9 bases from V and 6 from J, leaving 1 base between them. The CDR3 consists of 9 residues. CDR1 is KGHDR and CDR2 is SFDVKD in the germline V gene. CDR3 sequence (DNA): TGTGCCACCTCCGGGGAGCTGTTTTTT. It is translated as CATSGELFF.

The CDR3 DNA is TGTGCCAGCGGCAAGCGGACGTCAGGCTCCTACAATGAGCAGTTCTTC. It encodes CASGKRTSGSYNEQFF. This rearrangement joins TRBV7-2 to TRBJ2-1, with D maybe TRBD2 (5 bases). This CDR3 is built from 16 residues. Germline V gene sequence: CDR1 SGHTA, CDR2 FQGNSA. Trimming cost V 8 bases and J 0 bases, with 17 bases left between them.

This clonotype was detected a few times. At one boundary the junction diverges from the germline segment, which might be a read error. The CDR3 loop reads CASSQDRGPGTQTYNEQFF. Written as DNA, the CDR3 is TGTGCCAGCAGCCAAGATCGGGGTCCCGGGACCCAGACCTACAATGAGCAGTTCTTT. The rearrangement links TRBV14 to TRBJ2-1; D may correspond to TRBD1 or TRBD2 (5 bases each). This CDR3 region has 19 residues. CDR1 is SGHDN and CDR2 is FVKESK in the germline V gene.

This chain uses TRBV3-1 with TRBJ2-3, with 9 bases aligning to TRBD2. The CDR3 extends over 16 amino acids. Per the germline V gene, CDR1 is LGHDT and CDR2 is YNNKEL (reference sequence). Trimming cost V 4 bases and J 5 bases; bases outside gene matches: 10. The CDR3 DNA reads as TGTGCCAGCAGCCGATCAAGCGGGGGGATAAGAGATACGCAGTATTTT. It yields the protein CASSRSSGGIRDTQYF.

CDR3 region: CASSSPRDRGTYEQYF. The CDR3 DNA follows: TGTGCCAGCAGTTCTCCGAGGGACAGGGGGACCTACGAGCAGTACTTC. The chain joins TRBV27 to TRBJ2-7, with TRBD1 identical over 11 bases. This CDR3 has 16 amino acids. Looked up from germline, CDR1 is MNHEY and CDR2 is SMNVEV (reference sequence). Germline trimming cut 4 bases from V and 2 bases from J; bases unmatched to any gene: 7.

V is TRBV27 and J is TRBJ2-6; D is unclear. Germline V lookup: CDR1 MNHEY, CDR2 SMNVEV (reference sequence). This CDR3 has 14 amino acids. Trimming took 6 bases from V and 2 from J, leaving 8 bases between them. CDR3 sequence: CASRRRTGANVLTF. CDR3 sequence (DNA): TGTGCCAGCAGGCGAAGGACTGGGGCCAACGTCCTGACTTTC.

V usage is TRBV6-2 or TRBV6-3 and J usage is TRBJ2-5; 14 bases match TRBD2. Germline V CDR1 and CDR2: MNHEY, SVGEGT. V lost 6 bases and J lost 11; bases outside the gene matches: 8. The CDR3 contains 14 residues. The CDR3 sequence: CASSWTSGRNEQYF. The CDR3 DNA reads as TGTGCCAGCAGCTGGACTAGCGGGAGGAATGAGCAGTACTTC.

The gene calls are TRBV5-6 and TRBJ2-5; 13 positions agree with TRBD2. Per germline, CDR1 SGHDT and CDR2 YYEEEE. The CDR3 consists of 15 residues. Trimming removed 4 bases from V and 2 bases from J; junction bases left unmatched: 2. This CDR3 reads CASSTGLAGQETQYF. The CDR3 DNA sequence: TGTGCCAGCAGCACGGGACTAGCGGGACAAGAGACCCAGTACTTC.

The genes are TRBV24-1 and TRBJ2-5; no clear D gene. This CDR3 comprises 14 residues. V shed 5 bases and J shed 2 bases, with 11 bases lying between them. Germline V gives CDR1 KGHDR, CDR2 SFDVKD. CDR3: CATSVAGPQETQYF. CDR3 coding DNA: TGTGCCACCAGTGTCGCAGGTCCTCAAGAGACCCAGTACTTC.

The CDR3 spells CASSPHRTVQETQYF. DNA for the CDR3: TGTGCCAGCAGCCCCCATCGAACAGTCCAAGAGACCCAGTACTTC. The V and J genes are TRBV7-8 and TRBJ2-5; D is unclear. CDR3 length equals 15 residues. V was shortened by 5 bases and J by 1 base, with 14 bases between the two germline ends. Germline V gives CDR1 SGHVS, CDR2 FQNEAQ.

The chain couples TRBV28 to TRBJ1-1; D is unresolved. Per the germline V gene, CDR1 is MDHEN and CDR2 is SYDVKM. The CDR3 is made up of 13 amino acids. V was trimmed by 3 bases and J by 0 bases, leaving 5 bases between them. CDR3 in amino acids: CASSFAMNTEAFF. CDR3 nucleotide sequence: TGTGCCAGCAGTTTCGCGATGAACACTGAAGCTTTCTTT.

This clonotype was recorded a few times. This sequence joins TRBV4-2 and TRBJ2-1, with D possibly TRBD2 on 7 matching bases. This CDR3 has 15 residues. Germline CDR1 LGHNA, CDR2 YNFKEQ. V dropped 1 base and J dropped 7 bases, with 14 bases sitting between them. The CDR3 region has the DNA TGTGCCAGCAGCCAAGTCGGAGGGGGGGCAAATGAGCAGTTCTTC. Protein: CASSQVGGGANEQFF.

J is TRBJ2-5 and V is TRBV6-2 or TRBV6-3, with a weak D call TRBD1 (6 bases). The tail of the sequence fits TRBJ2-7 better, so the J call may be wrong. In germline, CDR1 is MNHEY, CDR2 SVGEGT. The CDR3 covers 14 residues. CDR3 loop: CASSRTGITNEQYF. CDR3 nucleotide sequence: TGTGCCAGCAGTAGAACAGGGATCACGAACGAGCAGTACTTC.